The 25 T cell receptor beta chains listed next were all sequenced from one sample in a study of blood T cells in healthy people across ages (dated by TCRdb to the mid-2010s). Library generation was performed with 5' RACE. Sequenced using an Illumina HiSeq 2500. A second PCR of about 7 to 12 cycles was run with a J-beta primer mix and a sample-barcoded 5' primer. TCRdb reworked the public reads: Q25 trimming with fastp, MiXCR clone assembly, productive beta chains retained. Each entry is one CDR3 protein sequence, shown with its most common DNA and genes. This sample is represented by 1.5 million or so distinct CDR3 sequences; roughly 40% of them were singletons. Of the sample, roughly 7.9% falls within the top ten clones. Sequences were obtained from blood. The receptors derive from a woman aged 18-29 years in good health.

Only a few counts were recorded for this clonotype. Here the CDR3 DNA reads TGTGCCAGCAGTTTAGTGGCGGGAGTGGCTTACAATGAGCAGTTCTTC. As protein: CASSLVAGVAYNEQFF. V and J are TRBV12-3 or TRBV12-4 and TRBJ2-1, with 7 bases aligning to TRBD2. With V trimmed by 1 base and J by 4 bases, 7 bases remained unmatched. This CDR3 is 16 amino acids long.

This clonotype was found a few times. This chain uses TRBV27 with TRBJ2-5; the D gene is possibly TRBD2 (5 bases). Per the germline V gene, CDR1 is MNHEY and CDR2 is SMNVEV (reference sequence). This CDR3 comprises 13 residues. V was shortened by 4 bases and J by 5 bases, with 11 bases between the two germline ends. This chain's CDR3 is CASSSTTGETQYF. Here the CDR3 DNA reads TGTGCCAGCAGTTCTACGACGGGGGAGACCCAGTACTTC.

The chain uses TRBV3-1 and TRBJ2-7, with 7 bases aligning to TRBD2. The CDR3 length is 15 residues. Germline CDR1 is LGHDT and CDR2 is YNNKEL (reference sequence). V dropped 5 bases and J dropped 0; count of bases not matched to a gene: 7. The chain's CDR3 is CASSSPSSGSYEQYF. DNA for the CDR3: TGTGCCAGCAGCTCACCGTCTAGCGGCTCCTACGAGCAGTACTTC.

The chain recombines TRBV14 with TRBJ2-4; TRBD2 might be the D (5 bases). The DNA matches TRBJ2-7 better at its end, which makes the J call doubtful. This CDR3 region has 15 residues. Germline V CDR1 and CDR2: SGHDN, FVKESK. The CDR3 DNA is TGTGCCAGCAGCCCCAGTAGGCTAGCAAGCTACGAGCAGTACTTC. It is translated as CASSPSRLASYEQYF.

This clonotype was seen only a few times. The V call is TRBV6-6, the J call TRBJ2-5; D gene unclear. The end of the DNA is better explained by TRBJ2-7, so the J call may be wrong. From germline, CDR1 is MNHNY and CDR2 SVGAGI (reference sequence). The CDR3 contains 16 residues. The CDR3 is CASSYSAAFSSYEQYF. The DNA of the CDR3 is TGTGCCAGCAGTTACTCAGCAGCATTTAGCTCCTACGAGCAGTACTTC.

V is TRBV9 and J is TRBJ1-1; D not certain. V was trimmed by 0 bases and J by 1 base, leaving 16 bases between them. The CDR3 covers 17 residues. In germline, CDR1 is SGDLS, CDR2 YYNGEE. The CDR3 protein is CASSVEATWLRNTEAFF. The CDR3 coding sequence is TGTGCCAGCAGCGTAGAAGCGACGTGGCTCCGGAACACTGAAGCTTTCTTT. The whole variable domain, filled in from reference TRBV9 and TRBJ1-1, reads DSGVTQTPKHLITATGQRVTLRCSPRSGDLSVYWYQQSLDQGLQFLIQYYNGEERAKGNILERFSAQQFPDLHSELNLSSLELGDSALYFCASSVEATWLRNTEAFFGQGTRLTVV.

J is TRBJ1-2 and V is TRBV7-9, with 8 bases aligning to TRBD1. V was clipped by 8 bases and J by 0 bases; unmatched bases: 8. CDR1 and CDR2 from the germline V gene are SEHNR and FQNEAQ (reference sequence). CDR3 length: 15 amino acids. The CDR3: CASGTSTGANYGYTF. DNA for the CDR3: TGTGCCAGCGGAACCTCGACAGGGGCTAACTATGGCTACACCTTC.

A few counts support this clonotype. The chain is built from TRBV29-1 and TRBJ2-3, with D perhaps TRBD2 (6 bases). CDR3 length: 12 amino acids. Trimming cost V 6 bases and J 9 bases, with 16 bases left between them. Per the germline V gene, CDR1 is SQVTM and CDR2 is ANQGSEA. In DNA form, the CDR3 reads TGCAGCGTGCTAGTAGCGGCTGACACGCAGTATTTT. This gives the protein CSVLVAADTQYF.

This chain uses TRBV20-1 with TRBJ1-1; possibly TRBD1 for D (6 bases). The germline CDR1 and CDR2 sequences are DFQATT and SNEGSKA (reference sequence). V lost 4 bases and J lost 6, with 18 bases in between. The CDR3 runs 14 residues. The CDR3 reads CSATKTGSVPEAFF. Written as DNA, the CDR3 is TGCAGTGCTACGAAAACAGGGAGTGTCCCTGAAGCTTTCTTT.

In its sample, this clonotype was seen a few times. The genes are TRBV27 and TRBJ1-2; 9 nucleotides align to TRBD1. CDR1 is MNHEY and CDR2 is SMNVEV in the germline V gene (reference sequence). CDR3 length: 15 amino acids. V dropped 8 bases and J dropped 5; count of bases not matched to a gene: 12. CDR3 sequence: CASRPGQGSFYGYTF. For the CDR3, the DNA is TGTGCCAGCCGCCCCGGACAGGGGTCATTTTATGGCTACACCTTC.

This clonotype was seen a few times. The chain carries TRBV12-3 or TRBV12-4 and TRBJ2-2; 8 positions match TRBD1. The CDR3 is 15 amino acids. Germline trimming cut 6 bases from V and 4 bases from J; bases unmatched to any gene: 7. The CDR3 coding sequence is TGTGCCAGCAGACAACAGGGGGTGGGCACCGGGGAGCTGTTTTTT. It is translated as CASRQQGVGTGELFF.

J is TRBJ2-7 and V is TRBV5-1; a possible D gene is TRBD2 (5 bases). The CDR3 contains 13 residues. V was pared by 0 bases and J by 6 bases, with 10 bases between. Germline V gene lookup returns CDR1 SGHRS and CDR2 YFSETQ. The CDR3 DNA is TGCGCCAGCAGCTTGGGGTACGGGGTCGAGCAGTACTTC. Amino acids: CASSLGYGVEQYF.

To note about this clonotype: A junction boundary mismatches the germline segment, possibly from a read error. The chain links TRBV7-2 to TRBJ2-3; TRBD2 matches at 11 bases. This CDR3 has 15 amino acids. From germline, CDR1 is SGHTA and CDR2 FQGNSA. The CDR3 nucleotides are TGTGCCTGCAGCTTAGCGACTAGCGGGGCAGATACGCAGTATTTT. This gives the protein CACSLATSGADTQYF.

In its sample, this clonotype was seen a few times. The rearrangement uses TRBV6-2 or TRBV6-3 and TRBJ2-1; 13 nucleotides line up with TRBD2. The CDR3 is 19 amino acids. The V gene end was trimmed by 7 bases and the J gene end by 0 bases; junction bases not matched to a gene: 12. CDR1 and CDR2 from the germline V gene are MNHEY and SVGEGT. CDR3 region: CASKEGLAGTPNSYNEQFF. The CDR3 DNA follows: TGTGCCAGCAAAGAGGGACTAGCGGGAACCCCTAACTCCTACAATGAGCAGTTCTTC.

The chain joins TRBV11-2 to TRBJ2-1, with D possibly being TRBD2 (5 bases). Trimming cost V 6 bases and J 7 bases, with 22 bases left between them. The CDR3 extends over 16 amino acids. In germline, CDR1 is SGHAT, CDR2 FQNNGV. The CDR3 region is CASSHLTRVTGNEQFF. CDR3 DNA sequence: TGTGCCAGCAGTCATCTTACACGGGTGACGGGGAATGAGCAGTTCTTC.

This clonotype was seen a handful of times. This sequence joins TRBV30 and TRBJ2-5; 8 bases fit TRBD1. Gene TRBJ2-7 matches the end of the DNA better, so the J call may be wrong. Germline V CDR1 and CDR2: GTSNPN, SVGIG (reference sequence). CDR3 length: 11 residues. The CDR3 protein is CALRQGPEQYF. DNA of the CDR3: TGTGCCTTACGACAGGGGCCCGAGCAGTACTTC.

V usage is TRBV28 and J usage is TRBJ2-1; possibly TRBD1 for D (8 bases). Germline lookup yields CDR1 MDHEN and CDR2 SYDVKM. There are 16 residues in the CDR3. V was clipped by 6 bases and J by 6 bases, with 21 bases between them. CDR3 bases: TGTGCCAGCAGCCCGGGAGGACAGGGCAATTTCAATGAGCAGTTCTTC. This codes for CASSPGGQGNFNEQFF.

This clonotype was recorded a few times. This chain joins TRBV6-5 and TRBJ1-5, with 9 bases lining up with TRBD1. CDR1 is MNHEY, CDR2 SVGAGI, per germline. V trimming: 6 bases; J trimming: 3 bases; junction bases outside the gene matches: 9. CDR3 size: 16 residues. CDR3: CASSLTGGFSNQPQHF. The CDR3 nucleotides read TGTGCCAGCAGCCTAACAGGGGGCTTTTCCAATCAGCCCCAGCATTTT.

This clonotype showed up just a few times. The V and J genes are TRBV6-1 and TRBJ1-5; D is undetermined. This CDR3 has 12 residues. CDR1 is MNHNS and CDR2 is SASEGT in the germline V gene. V was shortened by 1 base and J by 6 bases, with 4 bases between the two germline ends. The CDR3 DNA follows: TGTGCCAGCAGTGAAGGGCTTCAGCCCCAGCATTTT. It specifies CASSEGLQPQHF.

The chain recombines TRBV7-2 with TRBJ2-1, with D possibly TRBD2 on 5 matching bases. The CDR3 is made up of 14 amino acids. V lost 2 bases, J lost 9 bases, and 14 bases lay in between. Germline V lookup: CDR1 SGHTA, CDR2 FQGNSA. The CDR3 region is CASSLSFVGGEQFF. In nucleotides, the CDR3 is TGTGCCAGCAGCTTAAGTTTTGTCGGAGGTGAGCAGTTCTTC.

There are a few counts of this clonotype. The rearrangement joins TRBV6-1 to TRBJ2-6; 9 nucleotides align to TRBD1. The CDR3 extends over 16 amino acids. With V trimmed by 8 bases and J by 0 bases, 5 bases remained unmatched. Germline assignment: CDR1 MNHNS and CDR2 SASEGT. CDR3 DNA sequence: TGTGCCAGCTCGGGGACAGGGTACTCTGGGGCCAACGTCCTGACTTTC. Its protein is CASSGTGYSGANVLTF.

The J gene is TRBJ2-1, the V gene TRBV19; 12 nucleotides align to TRBD2. Trimming removed 5 bases from V and 10 bases from J; junction bases left unmatched: 12. CDR1 and CDR2 (germline): LNHDA, SQIVND (reference sequence). The CDR3 spans 16 residues. The CDR3 loop reads CASSRNPSGRAGEQFF. DNA for the CDR3: TGTGCCAGTAGTCGCAACCCTAGCGGGAGGGCCGGCGAGCAGTTCTTC.

This clonotype was seen more than once but under ten times. The V gene is TRBV10-3, the J gene TRBJ2-3; D may correspond to TRBD1 or TRBD2 (5 bases each). CDR1 is ENHRY, CDR2 SYGVKD, per germline. The CDR3 sequence is 16 residues long. Trimming removed 5 bases at V and 0 bases at J, with 15 bases between. The CDR3 DNA reads as TGTGCCATCAGTACCCGAGGGGACCTAAGCACAGATACGCAGTATTTT. Its protein product is CAISTRGDLSTDTQYF.

This chain links TRBV21-1 with TRBJ1-6; TRBD1 is taken as the D call from the table, unchecked against the DNA. TRBV21-1 is classified as a pseudogene. CDR3 length equals 15 residues. The CDR3 is CASSKCPVWGSPLHF. CDR3 sequence (DNA): TGTGCCAGCAGCAAATGCCCCGTCTGGGGTTCACCCCTCCACTTT.

The V and J genes are TRBV7-2 and TRBJ2-5; a weak D match, TRBD2 (6 bases). CDR1 is SGHTA, CDR2 FQGNSA, per germline. V gave up 1 base and J gave up 0 bases, with 18 bases separating them. The CDR3 length is 18 residues. This CDR3 reads CASSLDGRGLLYQETQYF. The CDR3 bases are TGTGCCAGCAGCTTAGATGGTAGGGGACTTTTGTACCAAGAGACCCAGTACTTC.